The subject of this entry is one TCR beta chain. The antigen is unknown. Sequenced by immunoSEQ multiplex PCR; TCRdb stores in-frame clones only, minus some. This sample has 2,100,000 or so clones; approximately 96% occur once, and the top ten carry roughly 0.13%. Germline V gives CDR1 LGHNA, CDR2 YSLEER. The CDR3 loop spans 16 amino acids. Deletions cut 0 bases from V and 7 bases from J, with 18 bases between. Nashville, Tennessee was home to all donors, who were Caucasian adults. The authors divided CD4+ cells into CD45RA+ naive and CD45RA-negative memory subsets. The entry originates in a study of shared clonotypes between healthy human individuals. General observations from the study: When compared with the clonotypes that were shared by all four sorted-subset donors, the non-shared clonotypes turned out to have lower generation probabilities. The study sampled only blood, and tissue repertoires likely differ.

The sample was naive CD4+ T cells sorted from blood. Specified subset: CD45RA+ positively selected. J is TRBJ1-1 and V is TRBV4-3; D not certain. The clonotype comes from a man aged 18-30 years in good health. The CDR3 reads CASSQDLLEDPFEAFF. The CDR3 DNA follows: TGCGCCAGCAGCCAAGACCTATTGGAGGACCCATTTGAAGCTTTCTTT.